A selection of T cell receptor beta chains follows, all from one sample in a study of blood T cell repertoires in COVID-19. Clones were read by immunoSEQ multiplex PCR, and TCRdb kept only the in-frame ones, dropping some. Among about 190,000 clones listed, 70% to 90% were seen once. Sequences were obtained from peripheral blood. These receptors came from a young woman with active or convalescent COVID-19. Each CDR3 is given without its conserved first and last residue. Each record gives: J gene, V gene, CDR3 protein.

TRBJ1-4 | TRBV4-1 | ASSRDRALSTNEKLF
TRBJ1-2 | TRBV9 | ASSLEGAANYGYT
TRBJ2-1 | TRBV2 | ASSVESGSYNEQF
TRBJ1-2 | TRBV3-1/TRBV3-2 | ASSQGQGAWYYGYT
TRBJ1-4 | TRBV2 | ASSEASGSEKLF
TRBJ2-1 | TRBV14 | ASNRGHEQF
TRBJ1-1 | TRBV18 | ASSPFQGADEAF
TRBJ2-3 | TRBV10-1 | ASSSLAGGSADTQY
TRBJ2-7 | TRBV5-4 | ASSLGGSGGLEQY
TRBJ2-3 | TRBV11-2 | ASSSTSPSTDTQY
TRBJ1-1 | TRBV7-2 | ASSPHTGEAF
TRBJ1-2 | TRBV18 | ASSFRDSYGYT
TRBJ2-2 | TRBV19 | ASSRSSGANTGELF
TRBJ1-6 | TRBV18 | ASSQRSDRSSHNSPLH
TRBJ2-1 | TRBV7-9 | ASSFQGSYNEQF
TRBJ1-6 | TRBV12-5 | ASGLEPNSPLH
TRBJ2-2 | TRBV19 | ASNTGGATGELF
TRBJ1-4 | TRBV15 | ATSRQTGEIEKLF
TRBJ1-6 | TRBV28 | ASSGGSSNSPLH
TRBJ1-1 | TRBV6-1 | ASSESRGNTEAF